The 27 T cell receptor beta chains in this list originate from one sample, sequenced in a study of shared clonotypes between healthy human individuals. Sequencing was performed with immunoSEQ multiplex PCR; in TCRdb, only in-frame clones are kept and a portion is missing. The sample lists millions of clones; approximately 92% were seen once. The sequencing input was naive CD4+ T cells sorted from blood. The sample's subset: CD45RA+ positively selected. The receptor set was obtained from a man in his late teens or twenties in good health.

The CDR3 DNA reads TGTGCCATCAGTGAGGGAGGACTAGCGGCTACAGATACGCAGTATTTT. Protein sequence: CAISEGGLAATDTQYF. The chain carries TRBV10-3 and TRBJ2-3, with 10 bases matching TRBD2. The trim removed 2 bases at V and 3 bases at J, leaving 5 bases unmatched. CDR1 is ENHRY, CDR2 SYGVKD, per germline. CDR3 size: 16 residues.

The rearrangement joins TRBV30 to TRBJ2-7; the D is unclear. The germline V gene encodes CDR1 GTSNPN and CDR2 SVGIG (reference sequence). V lost 0 bases and J 2 bases, leaving 11 bases between the germline ends. The CDR3 runs 14 residues. The DNA of the CDR3 is TGTGCCTGGAGTGTAGGCGACCTACCCTACGAGCAGTACTTC. The encoded protein is CAWSVGDLPYEQYF. Variable domain in full (rest from reference TRBV30 and TRBJ2-7): SQTIHQWPATLVQPVGSPLSLECTVEGTSNPNLYWYRQAAGRGLQLLFYSVGIGQISSEVPQNLSASRPQDRQFILSSKKLLLSDSGFYLCAWSVGDLPYEQYFGPGTRLTVT.

CDR3 nucleotide sequence: TGTGCCAGCCACAGAGTTAGCACAGATACGCAGTATTTT. Its protein product is CASHRVSTDTQYF. The chain carries TRBV25-1 and TRBJ2-3; D is undetermined. Germline V gives CDR1 MGHDK, CDR2 SYGVNS. V was pared by 8 bases and J by 0 bases, with 9 bases between. CDR3 length: 13 residues.

This clone appeared a single time. The J gene is TRBJ2-7, the V gene TRBV11-3; a possible D gene is TRBD1 (6 bases). This CDR3 comprises 13 residues. Per germline, CDR1 SGHNT and CDR2 YENEEA. The V end lost 8 bases, the J end lost 2 bases, and 13 bases lay between the germline ends. The CDR3 sequence is CASSQQGTYEQYF. In DNA, the CDR3 is TGTGCCAGCTCTCAACAGGGCACCTACGAGCAGTACTTC.

The chain has TRBV6-5 and TRBJ2-7; TRBD2 matches at 8 bases. Germline-derived CDR1 and CDR2 are MNHEY and SVGAGI. The CDR3 has 14 residues. V shed 5 bases, J shed 2 bases, and the junction held 5 bases outside the gene matches. CDR3 sequence: CASSNSGTPYEQYF. CDR3 nucleotide sequence: TGTGCCAGCAGTAATAGCGGGACCCCCTACGAGCAGTACTTC.

The chain combines TRBV6-1 with TRBJ1-2; D is unclear. With 10 bases removed from V and 6 bases from J, the gap between germline ends came to 21 bases. This CDR3 is 14 amino acids long. From germline, CDR1 is MNHNS and CDR2 SASEGT. The CDR3: CANSPGHSSHGYTF. CDR3 bases: TGTGCCAACTCCCCCGGCCACAGCTCACATGGCTACACCTTC.

This clone turned up a few times. This sequence joins TRBV6-6 and TRBJ1-6; D gene uncertain. The CDR3 runs to 12 residues. The germline V and J ends were trimmed by 8 bases and 10 bases, with 12 bases remaining between them. Germline-derived CDR1 and CDR2 are MNHNY and SVGAGI (reference sequence). CDR3 sequence reads: CASQGLESPLHF. Written as DNA, the CDR3 is TGTGCCAGCCAAGGGTTGGAATCACCCCTCCACTTT.

This chain links TRBV20-1 with TRBJ2-1; tentative D call: TRBD1 (6 bases). The germline V and J ends were trimmed by 6 bases and 6 bases, with 9 bases remaining between them. Germline V gene data show CDR1 as DFQATT and CDR2 as SNEGSKA (reference sequence). The CDR3 is 11 residues long. In nucleotides, the CDR3 is TGCAGTGCCGAGACAGGCAATGAGCAGTTCTTC. As protein: CSAETGNEQFF.

For this clone: The sample carries other DNA sequences with the same CDR3. V usage is TRBV9 and J usage is TRBJ1-1; D is undetermined. The CDR3 runs to 14 residues. Trimming cost V 2 bases and J 2 bases, with 10 bases left between them. Germline V CDR1 and CDR2: SGDLS, YYNGEE. The CDR3: CASSVVGSNTEAFF. In nucleotides, the CDR3 is TGTGCCAGCAGCGTGGTGGGGAGCAACACTGAAGCTTTCTTT.

The rearrangement joins TRBV10-3 to TRBJ2-7; D tentatively reads TRBD1 or TRBD2 (5 bases each). The CDR3 sequence is 14 residues long. V was pared by 2 bases and J by 1 base, with 9 bases between. Germline-derived CDR1 and CDR2 are ENHRY and SYGVKD. CDR3 loop: CAISEMGVSYEQYF. As DNA, the CDR3 is TGTGCCATCAGTGAGATGGGGGTGTCCTACGAGCAGTACTTC.

The CDR3 sequence: CASSMAESSYNEQFF. The CDR3 nucleotides read TGTGCCAGTAGTATGGCGGAAAGCTCCTACAATGAGCAGTTCTTC. The rearrangement links TRBV19 to TRBJ2-1; no reliable D call. Germline-derived CDR1 and CDR2 are LNHDA and SQIVND (reference sequence). Trimming removed 3 bases from V and 0 bases from J, with 9 bases in between. The CDR3 consists of 15 residues.

The chain recombines TRBV9 with TRBJ1-1; TRBD1 is a possible D gene (6 bases). CDR3 size: 15 residues. The V and J ends lost 3 bases and 3 bases respectively, with 15 bases between them. Looked up from germline, CDR1 is SGDLS and CDR2 is YYNGEE. The DNA for the CDR3 is TGTGCCAGCAGCGCGAGTTCAAGGGGGTACACTGAAGCTTTCTTT. As protein: CASSASSRGYTEAFF.

This clone occurred once. CDR3 protein: CASSQEGGRGSYNEQFF. CDR3 nucleotide sequence: TGCGCCAGCAGCCAAGAGGGAGGCAGGGGCTCCTACAATGAGCAGTTCTTC. The gene calls are TRBV4-1 and TRBJ2-1; D may match TRBD1 or TRBD2 (6 bases each). Trimming took off 0 bases at V and 0 bases at J, with 12 bases between the two ends. CDR1 and CDR2 (germline): MGHRA, YSYEKL. The CDR3 contains 17 residues.

The chain combines TRBV4-2 with TRBJ2-1; 15 nucleotides line up with TRBD2. J gave up 1 base and V 3 bases, and 13 bases lay outside the gene matches. In germline, CDR1 is LGHNA, CDR2 YNFKEQ. The length of the CDR3 is 21 residues. CDR3 in amino acids: CASSHLGGLAGGAGSYNEQFF. CDR3 DNA sequence: TGTGCCAGCAGCCATTTAGGGGGACTAGCGGGAGGAGCAGGATCCTACAATGAGCAGTTCTTC.

The gene calls are TRBV10-3 and TRBJ2-3; 11 bases map to TRBD2. The CDR3 is 14 amino acids. The ends lost 8 bases at V and 2 bases at J; junction bases unmatched: 3. CDR1 and CDR2 from the germline V gene are ENHRY and SYGVKD. The CDR3 spells CAIATSGNTDTQYF. For the CDR3, the DNA is TGTGCCATCGCGACTAGCGGGAACACAGATACGCAGTATTTT.

This sequence joins TRBV29-1 and TRBJ2-3; 8 bases fit TRBD2. Germline values: CDR1 SQVTM, CDR2 ANQGSEA. The CDR3 sequence is 13 residues long. CDR3 sequence (DNA): TGCACTATAGGGTGGCGGGGGGCCGATACGCAGTATTTT. Protein sequence: CTIGWRGADTQYF.

In its sample, this clone was seen once. V usage is TRBV21-1 and J usage is TRBJ2-1; the DNA was not compared with TRBD1, the D call given in the table. TRBV21-1 is listed as a pseudogene. The CDR3 consists of 18 residues. The CDR3 nucleotides are TGTGCCAGCAGCAAAGCCCGTGACCTACAGGCTCCCTGGAATGAGCAGTTCTTC. As protein: CASSKARDLQAPWNEQFF.

V and J are TRBV27 and TRBJ1-6; D gene uncertain. The ends were cut back, 6 bases at V and 9 bases at J, with 15 bases in the middle. Germline V gene sequence: CDR1 MNHEY, CDR2 SMNVEV (reference sequence). The CDR3 runs to 14 residues. The CDR3 region is CASSPGPDSSPLHF. CDR3 sequence (DNA): TGTGCCAGCAGCCCCGGTCCAGATAGTTCACCCCTCCACTTT.

The chain recombines TRBV5-1 with TRBJ1-1, with D possibly matching TRBD1 (6 bases). V was trimmed by 3 bases and J by 2 bases, leaving 14 bases between them. Per germline, CDR1 SGHRS and CDR2 YFSETQ. The CDR3 length is 15 residues. CDR3 in DNA: TGCGCCAGCAGCTCGGAGGGGGGGAGCAACACTGAAGCTTTCTTT. It is translated as CASSSEGGSNTEAFF.

The chain employs TRBV19 and TRBJ1-4, with a tentative D call TRBD1 (5 bases). Germline assignment: CDR1 LNHDA and CDR2 SQIVND (reference sequence). This CDR3 has 16 amino acids. Trimming took off 4 bases at V and 2 bases at J, with 14 bases between the two ends. CDR3 in amino acids: CASSRRGDGTNEKLFF. DNA of the CDR3: TGTGCCAGTAGTAGGCGGGGGGATGGCACTAATGAAAAACTGTTTTTT.

The J gene is TRBJ2-5, the V gene TRBV27; 10 positions agree with TRBD1. CDR1 is MNHEY and CDR2 is SMNVEV in the germline V gene (reference sequence). V dropped 6 bases and J dropped 3; count of bases not matched to a gene: 4. This CDR3 spans 14 amino acids. This CDR3 reads CASSFGTGEETQYF. DNA of the CDR3: TGTGCCAGCAGCTTTGGGACAGGGGAAGAGACCCAGTACTTC.

The CDR3 DNA follows: TGTGCCAGCAGCTTAGGCCAGTGGTACAATGAGCAGTTCTTC. This encodes CASSLGQWYNEQFF. The chain links TRBV11-2 to TRBJ2-1; D gene uncertain. Per germline, CDR1 SGHAT and CDR2 FQNNGV. The germline V and J ends were trimmed by 1 base and 4 bases, with 8 bases remaining between them. The CDR3 is made up of 14 amino acids.

The chain uses TRBV10-3 and TRBJ2-5, with 7 bases fitting TRBD1. TRBJ2-7 matches the DNA end more closely, so the J call is doubtful. The CDR3 is 15 residues long. Germline CDR1 reads ENHRY; CDR2 reads SYGVKD. The DNA for the CDR3 is TGTGCCATCAGTGATCTCCGGGACAGACCCTACGAGCAGTACTTC. This translates into CAISDLRDRPYEQYF.

The rearrangement links TRBV6-5 to TRBJ2-1; no clear D gene. Germline V CDR1 and CDR2: MNHEY, SVGAGI. Trimming left V 0 bases short and J 4 bases short, with 4 bases between. The CDR3 sequence is 13 residues long. CDR3 DNA: TGTGCCAGCAGTTACTCGCTTTACAATGAGCAGTTCTTC. Encoded protein: CASSYSLYNEQFF.

The rearrangement uses TRBV5-1 and TRBJ1-4; maybe TRBD1 (6 bases). Germline V CDR1 and CDR2: SGHRS, YFSETQ. This CDR3 is built from 16 residues. The V and J ends lost 4 bases and 3 bases respectively, with 16 bases between them. As DNA, the CDR3 is TGCGCCAGCAGCGATTATGAGGGGGTTTCTAATGAAAAACTGTTTTTT. Protein: CASSDYEGVSNEKLFF. Full variable domain (missing parts from reference TRBV5-1 and TRBJ1-4): KAGVTQTPRYLIKTRGQQVTLSCSPISGHRSVSWYQQTPGQGLQFLFEYFSETQRNKGNFPGRFSGRQFSNSRSEMNVSTLELGDSALYLCASSDYEGVSNEKLFFGSGTQLSVL.

The chain employs TRBV11-2 and TRBJ1-6, with D perhaps matching TRBD1 (5 bases). The CDR3 loop spans 16 amino acids. The ends were cut back, 2 bases at V and 6 bases at J, with 14 bases in the middle. Looked up from germline, CDR1 is SGHAT and CDR2 is FQNNGV. DNA of the CDR3: TGTGCCAGCAGCTTATTGGCAGGGACGATTAATTCACCCCTCCACTTT. This encodes CASSLLAGTINSPLHF.

CDR3 loop: CASRGRGNTEAFF. CDR3 in DNA: TGTGCCAGCCGGGGGAGGGGGAACACTGAAGCTTTCTTT. The V gene is TRBV2, the J gene TRBJ1-1, with a possible D match to TRBD1 (5 bases). Germline CDR1 is SNHLY and CDR2 is FYNNEI. V gave up 8 bases and J gave up 1 base, with 11 bases separating them. This CDR3 comprises 13 residues.